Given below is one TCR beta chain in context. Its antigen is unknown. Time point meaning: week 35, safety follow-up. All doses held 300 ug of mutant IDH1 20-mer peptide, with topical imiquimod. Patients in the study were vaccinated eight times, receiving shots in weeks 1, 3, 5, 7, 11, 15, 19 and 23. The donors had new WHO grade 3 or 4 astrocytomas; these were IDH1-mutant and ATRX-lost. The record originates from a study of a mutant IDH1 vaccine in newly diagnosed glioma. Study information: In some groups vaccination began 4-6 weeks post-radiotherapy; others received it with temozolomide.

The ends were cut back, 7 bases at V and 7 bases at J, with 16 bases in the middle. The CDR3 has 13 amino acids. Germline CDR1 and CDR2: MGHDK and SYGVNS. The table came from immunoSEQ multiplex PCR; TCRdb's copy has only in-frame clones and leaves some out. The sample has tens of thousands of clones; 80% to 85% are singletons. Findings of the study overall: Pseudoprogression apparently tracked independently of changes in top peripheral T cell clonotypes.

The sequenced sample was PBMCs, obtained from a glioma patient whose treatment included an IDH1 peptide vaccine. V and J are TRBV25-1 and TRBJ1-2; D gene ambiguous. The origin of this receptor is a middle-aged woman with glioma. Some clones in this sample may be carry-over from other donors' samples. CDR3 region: CASTVGPSGGYTF. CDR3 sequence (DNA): TGTGCCAGCACGGTAGGGCCGTCGGGTGGCTACACCTTC.